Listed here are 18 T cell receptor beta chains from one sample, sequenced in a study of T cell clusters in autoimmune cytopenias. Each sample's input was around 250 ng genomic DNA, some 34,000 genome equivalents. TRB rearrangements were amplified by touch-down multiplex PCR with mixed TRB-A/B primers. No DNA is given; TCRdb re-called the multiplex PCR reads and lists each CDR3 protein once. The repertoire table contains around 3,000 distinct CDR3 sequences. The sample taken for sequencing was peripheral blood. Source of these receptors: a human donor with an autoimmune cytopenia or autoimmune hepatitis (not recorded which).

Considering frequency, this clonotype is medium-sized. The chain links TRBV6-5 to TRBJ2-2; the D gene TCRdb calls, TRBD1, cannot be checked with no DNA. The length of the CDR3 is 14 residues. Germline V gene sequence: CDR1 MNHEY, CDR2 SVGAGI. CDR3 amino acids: CASSYSDSTGELFF.

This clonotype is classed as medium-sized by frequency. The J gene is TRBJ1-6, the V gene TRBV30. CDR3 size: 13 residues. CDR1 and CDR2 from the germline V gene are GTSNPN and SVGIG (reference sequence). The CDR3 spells CAWRRGFDSPLHF.

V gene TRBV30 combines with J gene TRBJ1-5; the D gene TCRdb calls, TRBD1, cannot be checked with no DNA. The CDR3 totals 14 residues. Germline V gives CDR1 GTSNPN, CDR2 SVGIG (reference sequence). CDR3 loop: CAWSVGQVNQPQHF.

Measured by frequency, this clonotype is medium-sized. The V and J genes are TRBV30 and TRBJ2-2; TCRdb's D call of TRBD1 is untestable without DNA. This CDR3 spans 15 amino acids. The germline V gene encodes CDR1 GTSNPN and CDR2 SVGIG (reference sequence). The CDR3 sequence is CAWSEGDSIVGELFF. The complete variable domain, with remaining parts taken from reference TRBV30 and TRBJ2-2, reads SQTIHQWPATLVQPVGSPLSLECTVEGTSNPNLYWYRQAAGRGLQLLFYSVGIGQISSEVPQNLSASRPQDRQFILSSKKLLLSDSGFYLCAWSEGDSIVGELFFGEGSRLTVL.

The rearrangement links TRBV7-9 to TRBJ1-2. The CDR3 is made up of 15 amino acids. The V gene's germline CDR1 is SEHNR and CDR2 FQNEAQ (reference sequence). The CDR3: CASSLARTYNYGYTF.

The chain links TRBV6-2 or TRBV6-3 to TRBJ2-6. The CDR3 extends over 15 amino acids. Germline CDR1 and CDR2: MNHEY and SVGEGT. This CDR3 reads CASSYRSKGANVLTF.

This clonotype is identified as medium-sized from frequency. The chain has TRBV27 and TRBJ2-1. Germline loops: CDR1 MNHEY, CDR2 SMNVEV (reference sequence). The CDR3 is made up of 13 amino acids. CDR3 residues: CASREEAYNEQFF.

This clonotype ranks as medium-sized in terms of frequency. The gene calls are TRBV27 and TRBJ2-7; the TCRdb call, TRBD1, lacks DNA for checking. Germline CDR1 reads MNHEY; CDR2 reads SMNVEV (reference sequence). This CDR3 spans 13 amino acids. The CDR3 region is CASRDRGPNEQYF.

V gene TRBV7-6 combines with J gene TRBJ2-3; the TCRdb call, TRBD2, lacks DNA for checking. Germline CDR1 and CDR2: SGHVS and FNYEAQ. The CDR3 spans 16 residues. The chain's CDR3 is CASSPPRDSYGDTQYF.

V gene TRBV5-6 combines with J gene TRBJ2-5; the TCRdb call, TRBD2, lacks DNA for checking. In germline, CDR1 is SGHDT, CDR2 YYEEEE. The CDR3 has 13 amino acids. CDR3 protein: CASVLAAGETQYF.

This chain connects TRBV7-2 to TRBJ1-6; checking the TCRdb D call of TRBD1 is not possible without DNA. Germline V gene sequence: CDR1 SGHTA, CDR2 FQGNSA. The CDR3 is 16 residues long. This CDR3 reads CASSVAMDRANSPLHF. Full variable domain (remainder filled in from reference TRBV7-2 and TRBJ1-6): GAGVSQSPSNKVTEKGKDVELRCDPISGHTALYWYRQSLGQGLEFLIYFQGNSAPDKSGLPSDRFSAERTGGSVSTLTIQRTQQEDSAVYLCASSVAMDRANSPLHFGNGTRLTVT.

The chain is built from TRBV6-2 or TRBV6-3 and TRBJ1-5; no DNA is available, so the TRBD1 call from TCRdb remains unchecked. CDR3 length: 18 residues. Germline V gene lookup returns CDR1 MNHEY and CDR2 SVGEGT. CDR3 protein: CASSYSRGTGYSNQPQHF.

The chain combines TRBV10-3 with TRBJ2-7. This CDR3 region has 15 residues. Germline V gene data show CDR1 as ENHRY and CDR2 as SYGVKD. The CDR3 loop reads CAISESGQGSYEQYF.

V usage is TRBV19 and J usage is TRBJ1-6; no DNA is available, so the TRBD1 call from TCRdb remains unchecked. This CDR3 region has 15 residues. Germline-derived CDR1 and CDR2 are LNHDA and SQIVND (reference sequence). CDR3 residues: CASSIDQGPNSPLHF.

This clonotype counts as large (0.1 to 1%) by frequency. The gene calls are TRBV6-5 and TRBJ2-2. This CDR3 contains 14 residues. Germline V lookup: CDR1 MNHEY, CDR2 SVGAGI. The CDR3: CASSPNELSGELFF.

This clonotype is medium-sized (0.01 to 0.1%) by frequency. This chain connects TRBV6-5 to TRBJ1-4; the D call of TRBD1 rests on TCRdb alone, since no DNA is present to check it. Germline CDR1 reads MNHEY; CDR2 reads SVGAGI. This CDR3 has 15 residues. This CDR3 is CASSKQMGQGEKLFF.

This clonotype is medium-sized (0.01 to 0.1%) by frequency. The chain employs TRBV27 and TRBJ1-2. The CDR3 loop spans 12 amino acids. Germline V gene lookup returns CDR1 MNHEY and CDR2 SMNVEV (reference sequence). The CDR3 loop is CASKARGEGYTF.

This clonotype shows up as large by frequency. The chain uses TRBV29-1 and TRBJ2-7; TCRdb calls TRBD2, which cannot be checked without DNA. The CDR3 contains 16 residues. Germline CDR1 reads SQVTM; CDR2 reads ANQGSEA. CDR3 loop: CSVEGGAGGSSYEQYF.